This TCR beta chain was identified during a study of blood T cell repertoires in COVID-19. Looking at the study overall: COVID-19 samples from acute and convalescent phases originated in the United States, Italy and Spain. From T cells, B-cell-depleted T cells, or PBMCs came the material, which was cDNA or gDNA.

Germline V gene data show CDR1 as LGHDT and CDR2 as YNNKEL (reference sequence). The CDR3 has 13 residues. The V and J ends lost 2 bases and 3 bases respectively, with 8 bases between them. As handled by the study authors: Amplification with reference gene primers provided the estimates of nucleated cell counts. Using immunoSEQ multiplex PCR, the repertoire was profiled, and TCRdb retains in-frame clones only, with some absent. V and J calls and clone size are those listed in that table; D and trimming were worked out from the DNA. The sample carries 250,000 to 350,000 clones, about nine tenths recorded once.

The chain joins TRBV3-1 (or the pseudogene TRBV3-2) to TRBJ2-7; perhaps TRBD2 as D (6 bases). Sequenced input: peripheral blood. The sequence derives from a woman aged 55-75 years with acute or convalescent COVID-19. The CDR3 bases are TGTGCCAGCAGCCAATCCGGGGGCTACGAGCAGTACTTC. Translation gives CASSQSGGYEQYF.